This T cell receptor beta chain was obtained from a study of cytomegalovirus exposure and HLA in healthy donors. A note on this clone: The antigen is not known.

J lost 2 bases, V lost 5 bases, and 13 bases had no gene match. The V gene's germline CDR1 is GTSNPN and CDR2 SVGIG (reference sequence). The CDR3 totals 17 residues. Whole-study findings and limits: On later analysis, the bulk of CMV-associated TCR beta chains appeared to be HLA-restricted.

PCR used 60 Vbeta primers and 13 Jbeta primers. Sequencing used immunoSEQ multiplex PCR; TCRdb keeps in-frame clones, though not all of them. The data contain fewer than 250,000 clones, 75% to 85% of them singletons. This TCR was sampled from a woman aged 25 to 45 in good health and CMV-seropositive. This chain uses TRBV30 with TRBJ1-4, with 8 bases lining up with TRBD1. The material sequenced was PBMCs. The CDR3 nucleotides read TGTGCCTGGGACCGGACAGGGAGGAGGGGCACTAATGAAAAACTGTTTTTT. This sequence encodes CAWDRTGRRGTNEKLFF.